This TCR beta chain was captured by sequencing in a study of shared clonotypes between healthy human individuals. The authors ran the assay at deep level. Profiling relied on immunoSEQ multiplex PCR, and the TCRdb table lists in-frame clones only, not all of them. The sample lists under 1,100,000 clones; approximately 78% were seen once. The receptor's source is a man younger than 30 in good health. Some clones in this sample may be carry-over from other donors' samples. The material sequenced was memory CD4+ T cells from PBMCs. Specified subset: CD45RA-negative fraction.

CDR3 loop: CASSRRQGESTEAFF. The CDR3 DNA reads TGTGCCAGCAGCAGGCGACAGGGGGAGAGCACTGAAGCTTTCTTT. The V gene is TRBV7-2, the J gene TRBJ1-1, with 9 bases identical to TRBD1. Trimming at V came to 5 bases and at J to 4 bases, leaving 8 bases not matched to a gene. The CDR3 is 15 amino acids. CDR1 SGHTA and CDR2 FQGNSA come from the germline V gene.